This TCR beta chain was sequenced during a study of blood T cell repertoires in COVID-19 (TCRdb year 2020). Study-level background: Samples covering the acute and convalescent phases of COVID-19 were provided by collaborators in the United States, Italy and Spain. The prospective study material was composed of cDNA or gDNA derived from T cells, B-cell-depleted T cells, or PBMCs. The dataset comprised deeply sampled blood TCRbeta repertoires from subjects exposed to, actively infected with, or recovered from COVID-19. The repertoires were released in a freely available public database meant as a resource for research on the immune response to SARS-CoV-2. Samples were obtained from the ongoing ImmuneRACE study (first 160 participants) and from 1,200 or so subjects provided by 6 global collaborators. The sample metadata nearly always contained a de-identified subject ID, COVID-19 status, age in years and sex. HLA class I and class II types, where available, came from metadata supplied by the sample provider rather than from assay-based typing.

Beyond this particular receptor, the publication reports: Clinical and demographic metadata were provided uncurated, with the amount varying by source and participant.

The immunoSEQ Assay, a bias-controlled multiplex PCR, was used to amplify TCRbeta CDR3 regions from genomic DNA. Processing in the source paper ran as follows. Within the assay, amplification of reference gene primers was used to estimate how many nucleated cells each sample contained. To quantify the absolute abundance of each unique TCRbeta CDR3 rearrangement, sequence reads were collapsed and filtered. For each sample, productive Simpson clonality was calculated as the square root of Simpson's diversity index over productive rearrangements. The table was pulled from immuneACCESS by TCRdb, which kept in-frame rearrangements only. Such tables lose some clones; where checked, under half of the loss comes from unresolved V genes, and the rest has no known cause. V and J calls and clone size are given by that table; D and trimming were obtained from the DNA. For this sample the table gives around 60,000 clones, of which 73% were detected only once. Roughly 18% of the sample is in the top ten clones.

Regarding this clone: The clone's antigen remains unknown. No per-base quality is available; no much larger clone lies one base away.

The collaborating institutions used their own protocols to collect whole blood in K2EDTA tubes. For TCRbeta analysis, collaborators shipped samples as frozen whole blood, isolated PBMCs, or DNA extracted from either of those sample types. From the germline V gene, CDR1 is MDHEN and CDR2 is SYDVKM. Taken from cysteine to phenylalanine, the CDR3 has 14 residues. The only DNA kept is the CDR3, 42 bases in frame from the first base. Relative to germline, V is 6 bases shorter and J is 4 bases shorter, with 15 bases between their ends. The receptor's source is a woman between 45 and 65 years old with active or convalescent COVID-19. Sequencing used peripheral blood. Recombination joined TRBV28 with TRBJ1-1; 6 matching bases give a weak D call of TRBD1. The CDR3 corresponds to CASRGAVGSTEAFF. The DNA sequence is as follows: TGTGCCAGCAGGGGGGCGGTGGGGAGCACTGAAGCTTTCTTT.